What follows are 29 T cell receptor beta chains derived from one specimen sequenced in a study of blood T cell repertoires in COVID-19. Profiled with immunoSEQ multiplex PCR; TCRdb holds only in-frame clones, not every one. The sample lists fewer than 350,000 clones, around 90% occurring once. The sequenced sample consisted of peripheral blood. The source is a man aged 30-40 years with COVID-19, enrolled during active disease.

In its sample, this clone was seen a few times. The chain employs TRBV6-2 or TRBV6-3 and TRBJ2-3; 9 positions agree with TRBD2. CDR3 length: 15 amino acids. The germline V gene encodes CDR1 MNHEY and CDR2 SVGEGT. J was trimmed by 5 bases and V by 0 bases; bases with no gene match: 3. The CDR3 DNA reads TGTGCCAGCAGTTACTCCTATAGCGGGGGAGATACGCAGTATTTT. Its translation: CASSYSYSGGDTQYF.

This sequence joins TRBV18 and TRBJ1-5, with 9 bases identical to TRBD1. The CDR3 extends over 17 amino acids. J gave up 2 bases and V 3 bases, and 8 bases lay outside the gene matches. Germline CDR1 and CDR2: KGHSH and LQKENI. This CDR3 is CASSPPGTGFGNQPQHF. CDR3 nucleotides: TGTGCCAGCTCACCGCCCGGGACAGGGTTTGGCAATCAGCCCCAGCATTTT.

The chain employs TRBV7-3 and TRBJ2-3; D is ambiguous. From germline, CDR1 is SGHTA and CDR2 FQGTGA. V shed 5 bases and J shed 1 base, with 7 bases lying between them. The CDR3 consists of 13 residues. The CDR3 DNA is TGTGCCAGCAGCCCCCGGGGCACAGATACGCAGTATTTT. This gives the protein CASSPRGTDTQYF.

V and J are TRBV29-1 and TRBJ2-2, with D tentatively TRBD1 (6 bases). V was pared by 7 bases and J by 0 bases, with 9 bases between. The CDR3 runs 13 residues. In germline, CDR1 is SQVTM, CDR2 ANQGSEA. The CDR3 sequence: CSARTANTGELFF. The CDR3 nucleotides are TGCAGCGCCAGGACAGCGAACACCGGGGAGCTGTTTTTT.

This clone was recorded many times. This chain uses TRBV5-8 with TRBJ2-7; 10 bases align to TRBD1. CDR3 length equals 16 residues. The junction had 11 bases not matched to a gene; V was cut back by 4 bases and J by 4 bases. From germline, CDR1 is SGHTS and CDR2 YDEGEE. The CDR3 nucleotides are TGTGCCAGCAGCCGGGGGGTACCGGGACAGGGGTACGAGCAGTACTTC. It is translated as CASSRGVPGQGYEQYF.

This rearrangement joins TRBV27 to TRBJ1-2; the match to TRBD1 covers 9 bases. This CDR3 spans 17 amino acids. Germline CDR1 and CDR2: MNHEY and SMNVEV (reference sequence). V lost 3 bases to trimming and J lost 7 bases; unmatched junction nucleotides: 15. The CDR3 DNA reads TGTGCCAGCAGTTTTGCCCCACGGCGGACAGGGGAGGTTGGCTACACCTTC. Its protein product is CASSFAPRRTGEVGYTF.

In its sample, this clone was seen a few times. The V gene is TRBV29-1, the J gene TRBJ2-7; TRBD1 agrees at 7 bases. The ends lost 5 bases at V and 6 bases at J; junction bases unmatched: 16. The CDR3 loop spans 15 amino acids. Germline loops: CDR1 SQVTM, CDR2 ANQGSEA. CDR3 amino acids: CSVQQQGSRPGEQYF. The CDR3 nucleotides are TGCAGCGTTCAGCAACAGGGGTCCCGTCCCGGCGAGCAGTACTTC.

The chain is built from TRBV15 and TRBJ1-6; 8 nucleotides agree with TRBD1. The CDR3 sequence is 17 residues long. The trim removed 2 bases at V and 7 bases at J, leaving 10 bases unmatched. Germline-derived CDR1 and CDR2 are LNHNV and YYDKDF (reference sequence). The CDR3 DNA sequence: TGTGCCACCAGCAGACGACTAGGACAGGGTGGGAATTCACCCCTCCACTTT. Its protein product is CATSRRLGQGGNSPLHF.

The rearrangement joins TRBV5-8 to TRBJ1-3; D remains ambiguous. Per germline, CDR1 SGHTS and CDR2 YDEGEE. Trimming pared 0 bases from V and 2 bases from J, leaving 6 bases between. The CDR3 spans 14 residues. The CDR3 sequence: CASSLAPAGNTIYF. CDR3 sequence (DNA): TGTGCCAGCAGCTTGGCCCCGGCTGGAAACACCATATATTTT.

The chain combines TRBV5-4 with TRBJ2-1; 9 bases are a match to TRBD2. Germline assignment: CDR1 SGHNT and CDR2 YYREEE (reference sequence). The V and J ends lost 4 bases and 8 bases, in that order; junction bases with no gene match: 4. This CDR3 is built from 13 residues. The CDR3 loop reads CASSPGTSYEQFF. The CDR3 DNA is TGTGCCAGCAGCCCCGGGACTAGCTATGAGCAGTTCTTC.

V gene TRBV19 combines with J gene TRBJ1-1, with D maybe TRBD1 (6 bases). V lost 3 bases and J lost 0, with 14 bases in between. Per the germline V gene, CDR1 is LNHDA and CDR2 is SQIVND (reference sequence). The CDR3 contains 16 residues. The CDR3 bases are TGTGCCAGTAGTATGAGGGGCACAGGGATGAACACTGAAGCTTTCTTT. Translating gives CASSMRGTGMNTEAFF.

This clone was recorded only once. The J gene is TRBJ2-7, the V gene TRBV28, with TRBD1 matching over 7 bases. This CDR3 is built from 13 residues. In germline, CDR1 is MDHEN, CDR2 SYDVKM. V gave up 6 bases and J gave up 6 bases; unmatched junction bases: 8. CDR3 bases: TGTGCCAGCAGGCTAGGGACAGCGGTCGAGCAGTACTTC. Its translation: CASRLGTAVEQYF.

This clone has a handful of counts. The gene calls are TRBV5-1 and TRBJ1-1; possible D gene TRBD1, 5 bases. Trimming pared 4 bases from V and 1 base from J, leaving 11 bases between. From germline, CDR1 is SGHRS and CDR2 YFSETQ. CDR3 length equals 14 residues. The CDR3 region is CASSPTVRNTEAFF. CDR3 coding DNA: TGCGCCAGCAGCCCGACAGTCAGGAACACTGAAGCTTTCTTT. The whole variable domain, filled in from reference TRBV5-1 and TRBJ1-1, reads KAGVTQTPRYLIKTRGQQVTLSCSPISGHRSVSWYQQTPGQGLQFLFEYFSETQRNKGNFPGRFSGRQFSNSRSEMNVSTLELGDSALYLCASSPTVRNTEAFFGQGTRLTVV.

The V gene is TRBV7-2, the J gene TRBJ1-3, with unresolved D. V was pared by 1 base and J by 2 bases, with 6 bases between. Germline-derived CDR1 and CDR2 are SGHTA and FQGNSA. The CDR3 has 14 residues. The CDR3 here is CASSLGAPGNTIYF. The CDR3 DNA follows: TGTGCCAGCAGCTTAGGGGCCCCTGGAAACACCATATATTTT. Full variable domain (outside the CDR3, taken from reference TRBV7-2 and TRBJ1-3): GAGVSQSPSNKVTEKGKDVELRCDPISGHTALYWYRQSLGQGLEFLIYFQGNSAPDKSGLPSDRFSAERTGGSVSTLTIQRTQQEDSAVYLCASSLGAPGNTIYFGEGSWLTVV.

The rearrangement joins TRBV24-1 to TRBJ2-7; D possibly corresponds to TRBD2 (5 bases). This CDR3 region has 14 residues. The germline V gene encodes CDR1 KGHDR and CDR2 SFDVKD. V lost 2 bases and J 6 bases, leaving 13 bases between the germline ends. The CDR3 region has the DNA TGTGCCACCAGTGATTCGAGCGGCACTTCCGAGCAGTACTTC. Amino acid sequence: CATSDSSGTSEQYF.

The chain carries TRBV5-6 and TRBJ2-5; possible D gene TRBD2, 6 bases. Trimming removed 7 bases from V and 1 base from J, with 14 bases in between. Germline CDR1 and CDR2: SGHDT and YYEEEE. This CDR3 is 14 amino acids long. The CDR3 loop reads CASLAGRIQETQYF. In DNA form, the CDR3 reads TGTGCCAGCCTTGCGGGACGGATCCAAGAGACCCAGTACTTC.

This clone was seen a handful of times. The chain employs TRBV15 and TRBJ1-5; TRBD1 matches 7 bases. With V trimmed by 5 bases and J by 5 bases, 3 bases remained unmatched. This CDR3 is built from 13 residues. Germline CDR1 is LNHNV and CDR2 is YYDKDF (reference sequence). The CDR3 bases are TGTGCCACCAGCGGAGGGGGCTATCAGCCCCAGCATTTT. Amino acids: CATSGGGYQPQHF.

The rearrangement uses TRBV7-6 and TRBJ1-2; tentatively, D is TRBD1 (5 bases). V shed 4 bases and J shed 6 bases, with 18 bases lying between them. Germline V gives CDR1 SGHVS, CDR2 FNYEAQ. This CDR3 comprises 15 residues. CDR3 in amino acids: CASSYPLGALNGYTF. The CDR3 nucleotides are TGTGCCAGCAGCTACCCTTTAGGGGCACTTAATGGCTACACCTTC.

The rearrangement uses TRBV18 and TRBJ1-3; 9 bases map to TRBD1. The CDR3 loop spans 20 amino acids. With 2 bases clipped from V and 0 bases from J, the junction kept 14 bases outside the gene matches. The V gene's germline CDR1 is KGHSH and CDR2 LQKENI. DNA for the CDR3: TGTGCCAGCTCACCATTCGGGGGACAGGGACTCTCTCTCTCTGGAAACACCATATATTTT. Translation gives CASSPFGGQGLSLSGNTIYF.

This clone occurred once. This chain connects TRBV29-1 to TRBJ1-2, with D unresolved. Between the trimmed V and J ends, which lost 2 bases and 8 bases, there was a span of 12 bases. CDR3 size: 12 residues. Germline CDR1 is SQVTM and CDR2 is ANQGSEA. CDR3 nucleotide sequence: TGCAGCGTTGAATTGAACACATACGGCTACACCTTC. Residues: CSVELNTYGYTF.

This clone has just a few counts. Written as DNA, the CDR3 is TGTGCCAGCAGCCCCCGGTTTTTAGCGGGGGGGCGGTACGAGCAGTACTTC. Translated: CASSPRFLAGGRYEQYF. The chain is built from TRBV11-2 and TRBJ2-7, with 11 bases lining up with TRBD2. V gave up 5 bases and J gave up 4 bases; unmatched junction bases: 13. This CDR3 has 17 residues. Per germline, CDR1 SGHAT and CDR2 FQNNGV.

The chain uses TRBV6-5 and TRBJ1-2, with D possibly being TRBD1 (6 bases). CDR3 length: 15 residues. V shed 5 bases and J shed 6 bases, with 19 bases lying between them. CDR1 is MNHEY, CDR2 SVGAGI, per germline. The CDR3 sequence is CASSPRKGGADGYTF. The CDR3 DNA sequence: TGTGCCAGCAGTCCCAGGAAAGGGGGGGCTGATGGCTACACCTTC.

This chain connects TRBV5-1 to TRBJ2-1, with 8 bases identical to TRBD2. V gave up 6 bases and J gave up 7 bases; unmatched junction bases: 12. Germline V gene sequence: CDR1 SGHRS, CDR2 YFSETQ. The CDR3 consists of 15 residues. CDR3 amino acids: CASTSRGGPENEQFF. DNA for the CDR3: TGCGCCAGCACCTCACGGGGGGGTCCCGAGAATGAGCAGTTCTTC.

In its sample, this clone was seen a few times. This chain uses TRBV5-1 with TRBJ1-1; no reliable D call. V lost 4 bases to trimming and J lost 8 bases, with 12 bases between them. Germline V gene sequence: CDR1 SGHRS, CDR2 YFSETQ. The CDR3 has 12 residues. The CDR3, as DNA: TGCGCCAGCAGCACCGGCGGAGGGGAAGCTTTCTTT. As protein: CASSTGGGEAFF.

This sequence joins TRBV7-9 and TRBJ2-1; TRBD2 aligns across 10 bases. The CDR3 is made up of 15 amino acids. Germline V gives CDR1 SEHNR, CDR2 FQNEAQ (reference sequence). V was pared by 4 bases and J by 13 bases, with 13 bases of the junction left unmatched. CDR3 bases: TGTGCCAGCAGCTCCTCGACTAGCGGGTCAATCCTTCAGTTCTTC. Protein sequence: CASSSSTSGSILQFF.

A note on this clone: Other nucleotide sequences in the sample specify the same CDR3. This chain uses TRBV18 with TRBJ2-1; 8 nucleotides agree with TRBD1. The V and J ends lost 6 bases and 0 bases, in that order; junction bases with no gene match: 4. In germline, CDR1 is KGHSH, CDR2 LQKENI. The CDR3 runs to 15 residues. In DNA, the CDR3 is TGTGCCAGCTCCCTTGGACAGGGCTCCTACAATGAGCAGTTCTTC. It specifies CASSLGQGSYNEQFF.

The rearrangement links TRBV19 to TRBJ2-7, with a weak D call TRBD2 (6 bases). CDR1 is LNHDA, CDR2 SQIVND, per germline (reference sequence). CDR3 size: 17 residues. Trimming took off 5 bases at V and 0 bases at J, with 20 bases between the two ends. The CDR3, as DNA: TGTGCCAGTAGTCCTCGGAAGGGAGGTACGATCTCCTACGAGCAGTACTTC. It is translated as CASSPRKGGTISYEQYF.

The chain has TRBV5-6 and TRBJ1-5; 7 bases are a match to TRBD1. V was clipped by 1 base and J by 2 bases; unmatched bases: 6. The CDR3 runs to 16 residues. Germline assignment: CDR1 SGHDT and CDR2 YYEEEE. CDR3 sequence (DNA): TGTGCCAGCAGCTTGAGGGCAGGGGGTGGCAATCAGCCCCAGCATTTT. Its translation is CASSLRAGGGNQPQHF.

This sequence joins TRBV29-1 and TRBJ2-7; unclear D gene. Trimming took 4 bases from V and 0 from J, leaving 10 bases between them. The CDR3 has 13 amino acids. Germline V CDR1 and CDR2: SQVTM, ANQGSEA. Written as DNA, the CDR3 is TGCAGCGTTGGACTTCTCAGCTCCTACGAGCAGTACTTC. As protein: CSVGLLSSYEQYF.